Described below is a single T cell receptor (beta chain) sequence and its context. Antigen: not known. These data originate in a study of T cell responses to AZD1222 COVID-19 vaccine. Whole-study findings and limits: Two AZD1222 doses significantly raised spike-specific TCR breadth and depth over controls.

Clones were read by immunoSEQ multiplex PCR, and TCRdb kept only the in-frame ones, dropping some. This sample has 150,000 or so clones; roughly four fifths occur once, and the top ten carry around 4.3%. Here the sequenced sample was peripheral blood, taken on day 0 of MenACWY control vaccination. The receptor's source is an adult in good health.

This CDR3 is CASSQSGQGPNEKLFF. CDR3 sequence (DNA): TGTGCCAGCAGCCAATCGGGACAGGGACCGAACGAAAAACTGTTTTTT. J is TRBJ1-4 and V is TRBV3-1 (or the pseudogene TRBV3-2); 9 bases are shared with TRBD1. The V segment lost 2 bases and the J segment 8 bases; nucleotides outside the gene matches: 9. The CDR3 extends over 16 amino acids. The germline gives CDR1 LGHDT, CDR2 YNNKEL (reference sequence).